The clone carrying this TCR beta chain was seen more than once but under ten times. The target antigen is unknown. The record originates from a study of CD8+ T cells in alopecia areata. Study results and caveats: Possibly because of HLA-related factors, TCR sharing was less clear across patients than in mice. Normal scalp had lower clonality than lesional scalp, with alopecia totalis/universalis lesions showing this most strongly.

Following extraction, RNA underwent reverse transcription to cDNA, which served as the sequencing template. Sequencing used immunoSEQ multiplex PCR; TCRdb keeps in-frame clones, though not all of them. This table holds 85,000 to 110,000 clones, about 60% found once. Cell sorting on a FACSAria was used to separate CD4+ and CD8+ T cells from the PBMCs. The CDR3 has 15 amino acids. Trimming took off 3 bases at V and 2 bases at J, with 13 bases between the two ends. Looked up from germline, CDR1 is MNHEY and CDR2 is SMNVEV (reference sequence). This chain connects TRBV27 to TRBJ2-5; a possible D gene is TRBD1 (6 bases). Source material: CD4+ T cells sorted from blood. The receptor was isolated from a human donor in good health. CDR3 in amino acids: CASSFGTSSQETQYF. CDR3 nucleotide sequence: TGTGCCAGCAGTTTCGGGACATCCAGTCAAGAGACCCAGTACTTC.